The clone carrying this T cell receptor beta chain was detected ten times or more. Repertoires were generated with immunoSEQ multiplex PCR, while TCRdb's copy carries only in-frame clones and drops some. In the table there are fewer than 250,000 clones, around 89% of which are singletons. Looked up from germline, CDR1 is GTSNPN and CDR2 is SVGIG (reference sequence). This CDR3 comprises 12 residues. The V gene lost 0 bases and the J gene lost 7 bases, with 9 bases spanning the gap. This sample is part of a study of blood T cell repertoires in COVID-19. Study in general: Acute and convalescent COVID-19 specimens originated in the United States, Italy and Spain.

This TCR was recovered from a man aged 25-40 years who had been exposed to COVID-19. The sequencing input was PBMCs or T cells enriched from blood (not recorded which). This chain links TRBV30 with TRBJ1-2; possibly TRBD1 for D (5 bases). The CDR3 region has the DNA TGTGCCTGGAGTGTACAGGTAGTTGGCTACACCTTC. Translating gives CAWSVQVVGYTF. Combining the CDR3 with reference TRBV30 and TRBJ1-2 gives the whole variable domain SQTIHQWPATLVQPVGSPLSLECTVEGTSNPNLYWYRQAAGRGLQLLFYSVGIGQISSEVPQNLSASRPQDRQFILSSKKLLLSDSGFYLCAWSVQVVGYTFGSGTRLTVV.